Each of the 16 T cell receptor beta chains below was sequenced from the same sample in a study of control samples from healthy donors and cancer patients. Data came from immunoSEQ multiplex PCR; TCRdb stores just in-frame clones and leaves some out. The sample holds about 120,000 clones, more than 70% seen once. Specimen: blood. The receptors derive from a man aged 35 to 55 in good health.

The chain has TRBV6-5 and TRBJ2-3; TRBD1 might be the D (5 bases). Trimming took off 3 bases at V and 0 bases at J, with 10 bases between the two ends. The CDR3 loop spans 15 amino acids. CDR1 and CDR2 (germline): MNHEY, SVGAGI. The CDR3 sequence is CASSYGGASTDTQYF. The CDR3 nucleotides read TGTGCCAGCAGTTATGGTGGGGCTAGCACAGATACGCAGTATTTT.

The chain carries TRBV4-3 and TRBJ1-1; possibly TRBD1 for D (5 bases). V lost 4 bases to trimming and J lost 4 bases, with 19 bases between them. Looked up from germline, CDR1 is LGHNA and CDR2 is YSLEER. The CDR3 is 16 residues long. DNA of the CDR3: TGCGCCAGCAGCCGGAGAGGGGCGGGCCTACTCACTGAAGCTTTCTTT. As protein: CASSRRGAGLLTEAFF.

The CDR3 DNA sequence: TGTGCCAGCAGCTACCTAAGGACCCACGAGCAGTACTTC. The encoded protein is CASSYLRTHEQYF. The chain is built from TRBV7-2 and TRBJ2-7; D call uncertain. This CDR3 has 13 amino acids. Germline lookup yields CDR1 SGHTA and CDR2 FQGNSA. V dropped 4 bases and J dropped 5 bases, with 12 bases sitting between them.

The J gene is TRBJ1-1, the V gene TRBV20-1; no clear D. The V end was cut by 8 bases, the J end by 4 bases, with 11 bases between. This CDR3 region has 11 residues. Germline CDR1 is DFQATT and CDR2 is SNEGSKA (reference sequence). CDR3 DNA: TGCAGTAGCGGGAGGAGCACTGAAGCTTTCTTT. This sequence encodes CSSGRSTEAFF.

V usage is TRBV18 and J usage is TRBJ1-1; 11 nucleotides align to TRBD1. CDR3 length equals 14 residues. Looked up from germline, CDR1 is KGHSH and CDR2 is LQKENI. Losses at the gene ends were 3 bases for V and 6 bases for J; bases not matched to a gene: 3. CDR3 region: CASSPGQGVAEAFF. As DNA, the CDR3 is TGTGCCAGCTCACCGGGACAGGGGGTTGCTGAAGCTTTCTTT.

This rearrangement joins TRBV27 to TRBJ2-1, with TRBD2 matching over 8 bases. The CDR3 consists of 16 residues. CDR1 is MNHEY, CDR2 SMNVEV, per germline (reference sequence). Losses at the gene ends were 7 bases for V and 7 bases for J; bases not matched to a gene: 15. This CDR3 reads CASKGKYGGAGNEQFF. In DNA form, the CDR3 reads TGTGCCAGCAAGGGGAAGTACGGGGGGGCGGGGAATGAGCAGTTCTTC.

This rearrangement joins TRBV5-1 to TRBJ1-5, with D possibly matching TRBD1 (6 bases). The CDR3 has 17 amino acids. CDR1 and CDR2 from the germline V gene are SGHRS and YFSETQ. V gave up 4 bases and J gave up 5 bases, with 22 bases separating them. The CDR3: CASSLDPRDTPHQPQHF. The CDR3 DNA follows: TGCGCCAGCAGCCTGGACCCACGGGACACACCACATCAGCCCCAGCATTTT.

This clone was seen more than once but under ten times. The rearrangement links TRBV9 to TRBJ1-1; 10 bases are shared with TRBD1. Looked up from germline, CDR1 is SGDLS and CDR2 is YYNGEE. The CDR3 extends over 14 amino acids. Trimming took 3 bases from V and 4 from J; bases not matched to a gene: 3. The CDR3 nucleotides are TGTGCCAGCAGCGCCCGGACAGGGGGCACTGAAGCTTTCTTT. It specifies CASSARTGGTEAFF. The variable domain in full, with the rest retrieved from reference TRBV9 and TRBJ1-1, is DSGVTQTPKHLITATGQRVTLRCSPRSGDLSVYWYQQSLDQGLQFLIQYYNGEERAKGNILERFSAQQFPDLHSELNLSSLELGDSALYFCASSARTGGTEAFFGQGTRLTVV.

V and J are TRBV7-2 and TRBJ1-1; 8 nucleotides match TRBD1. The trim removed 5 bases at V and 1 base at J, leaving 6 bases unmatched. The V gene's germline CDR1 is SGHTA and CDR2 FQGNSA. The CDR3 spans 15 residues. CDR3 in amino acids: CASSLSGGKNTEAFF. CDR3 nucleotide sequence: TGTGCCAGCAGCCTTTCAGGGGGCAAGAACACTGAAGCTTTCTTT.

The chain has TRBV5-1 and TRBJ2-7, with D perhaps TRBD1 (5 bases). This CDR3 spans 13 amino acids. The V gene's germline CDR1 is SGHRS and CDR2 YFSETQ. Trimming removed 4 bases at V and 4 bases at J, with 12 bases between. CDR3 amino acids: CASSPETEYEQYF. Written as DNA, the CDR3 is TGCGCCAGCAGCCCCGAGACAGAATACGAGCAGTACTTC.

The chain has TRBV24-1 and TRBJ1-6, with D possibly being TRBD1 (5 bases). From germline, CDR1 is KGHDR and CDR2 SFDVKD. The CDR3 consists of 12 residues. Trimming stripped 7 bases from V and 6 bases from J, with 6 bases between. Here the CDR3 reads CATSQGNSPLHF. CDR3 in DNA: TGTGCCACCAGCCAGGGTAATTCACCCCTCCACTTT.

The J gene is TRBJ2-7, the V gene TRBV30, with a tentative D call TRBD2 (6 bases). The V end lost 2 bases, the J end lost 6 bases, and 11 bases lay between the germline ends. CDR1 and CDR2 (germline): GTSNPN, SVGIG (reference sequence). This CDR3 is built from 12 residues. In DNA form, the CDR3 reads TGTGCCTGGAGTTGGGGGGTTGGCGAGCAGTACTTC. Protein sequence: CAWSWGVGEQYF.

The table lists this clone with a count of one. The chain is built from TRBV7-3 and TRBJ2-2; 7 bases agree with TRBD1. The CDR3 contains 15 residues. Unmatched junction bases numbered 8, after V lost 5 bases and J lost 5 bases. Germline lookup yields CDR1 SGHTA and CDR2 FQGTGA. DNA of the CDR3: TGTGCCAGCAGCGGCATAGGGGGCAGAACCGGGGAGCTGTTTTTT. This gives the protein CASSGIGGRTGELFF.

This sequence joins TRBV5-6 and TRBJ1-6; D is undetermined. Deletions cut 0 bases from V and 14 bases from J, with 15 bases between. Per the germline V gene, CDR1 is SGHDT and CDR2 is YYEEEE. The CDR3 is made up of 14 amino acids. CDR3 loop: CASSLDQESSTLHF. The DNA for the CDR3 is TGTGCCAGCAGCTTGGACCAGGAATCCTCAACCCTCCACTTT.

The chain employs TRBV3-1 (or the pseudogene TRBV3-2) and TRBJ2-7; D possibly matches TRBD1 or TRBD2 (6 bases each). V gave up 0 bases and J gave up 6 bases, with 9 bases separating them. The CDR3 spans 13 residues. Looked up from germline, CDR1 is LGHDT and CDR2 is YNNKEL (reference sequence). CDR3 residues: CASSQDRGGEQYF. The CDR3 region has the DNA TGTGCCAGCAGCCAAGACAGGGGAGGCGAGCAGTACTTC.

The gene calls are TRBV5-6 and TRBJ1-1; the D is unclear. The germline V and J ends were trimmed by 3 bases and 8 bases, with 14 bases remaining between them. Per germline, CDR1 SGHDT and CDR2 YYEEEE. The CDR3 is 13 residues long. CDR3 in amino acids: CASSSRGVPEAFF. The CDR3 DNA is TGTGCCAGCAGCTCCCGGGGTGTCCCCGAAGCTTTCTTT.